Listed below are T cell receptor beta chains from one sample, sequenced in a study of T-cell memory formation after mild COVID-19. Using its own MiXCR run on the 5' RACE reads, TCRdb lists one record per CDR3 protein. This table holds approximately 170,000 distinct CDR3 sequences, 13% found once. Sequenced input: PBMCs or a T cell subset sorted from them (not recorded which). The receptors were sampled from a man aged 18-30 years who had mild COVID-19 (a few samples of this study predate the infection). Cell type and time point are not known. Both conserved end residues are part of each CDR3. A D gene is named only where the DNA matches it firmly. Where a row states a size, it is once, few, many or the class of an expanded clone; other rows omit it.

clone_size,v_call,j_call,d_call,cdr3_nt,cdr3_aa
few,TRBV10-3,TRBJ2-1,TRBD2,TGTGCGACCGGGGGGGCCGATGAGCAGTTCTTC,CATGGADEQFF
few,TRBV29-1,TRBJ2-5,TRBD2,TGCAGCGTTGGGTCACTAGCGGGAGAGACCCAGTACTTC,CSVGSLAGETQYF
-,TRBV7-6,TRBJ1-6,-,TGTGCCAGCAGCTCACAGGCGACAAATAATTCACCCCTCCACTTT,CASSSQATNNSPLHF
-,TRBV6-2/TRBV6-3,TRBJ1-5,-,TGTGCCAGCGGCACCGGGACTCAAAGTCGGCCCCAGCATTTT,CASGTGTQSRPQHF
few,TRBV3-1,TRBJ2-7,-,TGTGCCAGCAGCCAAGGAGACTTAACGGAGCAGTACTTC,CASSQGDLTEQYF
few,TRBV5-1,TRBJ2-7,-,TGCGCCAGCTCAGGGGGGGACAGCACCACCTACGAGCAGTACTTC,CASSGGDSTTYEQYF
-,TRBV6-1,TRBJ2-2,-,TGTGCCAGCATTTTGATAAACACCGGGGAGCTGTTTTTT,CASILINTGELFF
-,TRBV6-5,TRBJ2-7,TRBD1,TGTGCCAGCAGTTACTCAACCAGGGGGCTCTACGAGCAGTACTTC,CASSYSTRGLYEQYF
few,TRBV7-3,TRBJ1-1,-,TGTGCCAGCAGCTCCCGGACGATATCACCCCGAGCTTTCTTT,CASSSRTISPRAFF
few,TRBV10-3,TRBJ2-6,TRBD1,TGTGCCATCAAGGGGGACAGGGCTAACTCTGGGGCCAACGTCCTGACTTTC,CAIKGDRANSGANVLTF